One sample yielded the 13 T cell receptor beta chains listed below, sequenced in a study of cytomegalovirus exposure and HLA in healthy donors. PCR used 60 Vbeta primers and 13 Jbeta primers. Profiled with immunoSEQ multiplex PCR; TCRdb holds only in-frame clones, not every one. The sample lists fewer than 200,000 clones; about 77% were seen once. Sequencing was performed on PBMCs. These receptors came from a woman between 40 and 55 years old in good health and CMV-seropositive.

V and J are TRBV4-1 and TRBJ2-1; TRBD2 matches 9 bases. The CDR3 sequence is 17 residues long. Germline CDR1 is MGHRA and CDR2 is YSYEKL. Trimming removed 1 base from V and 7 bases from J; junction bases left unmatched: 11. The CDR3 DNA reads TGCGCCAGCAGCCAAGGACCCCAAAGCGGGAGGAGAAATGAGCAGTTCTTC. Translated, it gives CASSQGPQSGRRNEQFF.

V gene TRBV18 combines with J gene TRBJ2-1; a possible D gene is TRBD2 (6 bases). V lost 6 bases, J lost 6 bases, and 18 bases lay in between. The CDR3 spans 15 residues. CDR1 KGHSH and CDR2 LQKENI come from the germline V gene. CDR3 bases: TGTGCCAGCTCCCTAACCGGGACTTCAACCAATGAGCAGTTCTTC. This encodes CASSLTGTSTNEQFF.

The chain couples TRBV29-1 to TRBJ1-4, with D possibly matching TRBD1 (6 bases). V shed 2 bases and J shed 8 bases, with 12 bases lying between them. The CDR3 has 13 residues. The germline V gene has CDR1 SQVTM and CDR2 ANQGSEA. This CDR3 is CSVEFQGMEKLFF. CDR3 DNA: TGCAGCGTTGAATTTCAGGGGATGGAAAAACTGTTTTTT.

This chain joins TRBV6-5 and TRBJ2-1; perhaps TRBD1 as D (6 bases). Trimming took off 4 bases at V and 4 bases at J, with 17 bases between the two ends. CDR1 is MNHEY, CDR2 SVGAGI, per germline. The CDR3 is 16 amino acids. The CDR3 DNA reads TGTGCCAGCAGTTCTGTCCGGGACACCCGATACAATGAGCAGTTCTTC. This sequence encodes CASSSVRDTRYNEQFF.

In this sample, this clone turned up once. The chain carries TRBV5-4 and TRBJ2-5; TRBD2 might be the D (6 bases). V was trimmed by 2 bases and J by 5 bases, leaving 10 bases between them. This CDR3 region has 13 residues. Germline CDR1 is SGHNT and CDR2 is YYREEE (reference sequence). CDR3 sequence (DNA): TGTGCCAGCAGCTTAGCAGGGAGGGAGACCCAGTACTTC. Residues: CASSLAGRETQYF.

This clone has more than one count but fewer than ten. The chain uses TRBV30 and TRBJ2-3; 8 positions match TRBD2. Germline loops: CDR1 GTSNPN, CDR2 SVGIG (reference sequence). The CDR3 runs 12 residues. Unmatched junction bases numbered 0, after V lost 4 bases and J lost 3 bases. The CDR3 DNA is TGTGCCTGGACTAGCGGGACAGATACGCAGTATTTT. Protein product: CAWTSGTDTQYF. The complete variable domain, with remaining parts taken from reference TRBV30 and TRBJ2-3, reads SQTIHQWPATLVQPVGSPLSLECTVEGTSNPNLYWYRQAAGRGLQLLFYSVGIGQISSEVPQNLSASRPQDRQFILSSKKLLLSDSGFYLCAWTSGTDTQYFGPGTRLTVL.

CDR3 in DNA: TGTGCCAGCTCACCATCACCCGGGACTAGCGGGCACCTGGGAGAGCAGTACTTC. This sequence encodes CASSPSPGTSGHLGEQYF. The chain combines TRBV18 with TRBJ2-7; 12 bases align to TRBD2. CDR1 and CDR2 (germline): KGHSH, LQKENI. J gave up 7 bases and V 2 bases, and 15 bases lay outside the gene matches. There are 18 residues in the CDR3.

The chain uses TRBV6-4 and TRBJ1-6, with TRBD1 identical over 9 bases. This CDR3 contains 14 residues. Trimming took 4 bases from V and 7 from J; bases not matched to a gene: 2. CDR1 and CDR2 from the germline V gene are MRHNA and SNTAGT. DNA of the CDR3: TGTGCCAGCAGTGTCGGACAGGGGAATTCACCCCTCCACTTT. Amino acids: CASSVGQGNSPLHF.

The DNA for the CDR3 is TGTGCCAGCAGCTTAGCGTCGGCAGGGGCCGCGTATGGCTACACCTTC. Translation gives CASSLASAGAAYGYTF. The rearrangement joins TRBV7-2 to TRBJ1-2; D is possibly TRBD1 (6 bases). Germline loops: CDR1 SGHTA, CDR2 FQGNSA. Trimming took off 0 bases at V and 5 bases at J, with 16 bases between the two ends. The CDR3 covers 16 residues.

The gene calls are TRBV7-2 and TRBJ2-5; TRBD1 might be the D (6 bases). This CDR3 is 15 amino acids long. The V and J ends lost 5 bases and 1 base respectively, with 14 bases between them. Germline values: CDR1 SGHTA, CDR2 FQGNSA. CDR3 bases: TGTGCCAGCAGCGCGTTTACAGGGACCCAAGAGACCCAGTACTTC. Protein: CASSAFTGTQETQYF.

A word on this clone: The same CDR3 also results from other DNA sequences found in this sample. The chain has TRBV19 and TRBJ2-7, with 10 bases fitting TRBD2. This CDR3 comprises 14 residues. V shed 5 bases, J shed 0 bases, and the junction held 1 base outside the gene matches. Germline CDR1 and CDR2: LNHDA and SQIVND (reference sequence). CDR3 residues: CASSRTSGSYEQYF. As DNA, the CDR3 is TGTGCCAGTAGTCGGACTAGCGGCTCCTACGAGCAGTACTTC.

This clone has only a few counts. The genes are TRBV5-1 and TRBJ1-4; D may be TRBD1 (5 bases). Germline-derived CDR1 and CDR2 are SGHRS and YFSETQ. The CDR3 has 14 residues. The V end was cut by 4 bases, the J end by 4 bases, with 11 bases between. The CDR3 sequence: CASSTGGYNEKLFF. In nucleotides, the CDR3 is TGCGCCAGCAGCACCGGGGGTTATAATGAAAAACTGTTTTTT.

The V and J genes are TRBV30 and TRBJ2-7; 11 nucleotides agree with TRBD2. The V gene end was trimmed by 2 bases and the J gene end by 6 bases; junction bases not matched to a gene: 9. CDR1 and CDR2 (germline): GTSNPN, SVGIG (reference sequence). The CDR3 runs 15 residues. DNA for the CDR3: TGTGCCTGGAGTACTCGGTCTAGCGGGAGGTTCGAGCAGTACTTC. This encodes CAWSTRSSGRFEQYF.